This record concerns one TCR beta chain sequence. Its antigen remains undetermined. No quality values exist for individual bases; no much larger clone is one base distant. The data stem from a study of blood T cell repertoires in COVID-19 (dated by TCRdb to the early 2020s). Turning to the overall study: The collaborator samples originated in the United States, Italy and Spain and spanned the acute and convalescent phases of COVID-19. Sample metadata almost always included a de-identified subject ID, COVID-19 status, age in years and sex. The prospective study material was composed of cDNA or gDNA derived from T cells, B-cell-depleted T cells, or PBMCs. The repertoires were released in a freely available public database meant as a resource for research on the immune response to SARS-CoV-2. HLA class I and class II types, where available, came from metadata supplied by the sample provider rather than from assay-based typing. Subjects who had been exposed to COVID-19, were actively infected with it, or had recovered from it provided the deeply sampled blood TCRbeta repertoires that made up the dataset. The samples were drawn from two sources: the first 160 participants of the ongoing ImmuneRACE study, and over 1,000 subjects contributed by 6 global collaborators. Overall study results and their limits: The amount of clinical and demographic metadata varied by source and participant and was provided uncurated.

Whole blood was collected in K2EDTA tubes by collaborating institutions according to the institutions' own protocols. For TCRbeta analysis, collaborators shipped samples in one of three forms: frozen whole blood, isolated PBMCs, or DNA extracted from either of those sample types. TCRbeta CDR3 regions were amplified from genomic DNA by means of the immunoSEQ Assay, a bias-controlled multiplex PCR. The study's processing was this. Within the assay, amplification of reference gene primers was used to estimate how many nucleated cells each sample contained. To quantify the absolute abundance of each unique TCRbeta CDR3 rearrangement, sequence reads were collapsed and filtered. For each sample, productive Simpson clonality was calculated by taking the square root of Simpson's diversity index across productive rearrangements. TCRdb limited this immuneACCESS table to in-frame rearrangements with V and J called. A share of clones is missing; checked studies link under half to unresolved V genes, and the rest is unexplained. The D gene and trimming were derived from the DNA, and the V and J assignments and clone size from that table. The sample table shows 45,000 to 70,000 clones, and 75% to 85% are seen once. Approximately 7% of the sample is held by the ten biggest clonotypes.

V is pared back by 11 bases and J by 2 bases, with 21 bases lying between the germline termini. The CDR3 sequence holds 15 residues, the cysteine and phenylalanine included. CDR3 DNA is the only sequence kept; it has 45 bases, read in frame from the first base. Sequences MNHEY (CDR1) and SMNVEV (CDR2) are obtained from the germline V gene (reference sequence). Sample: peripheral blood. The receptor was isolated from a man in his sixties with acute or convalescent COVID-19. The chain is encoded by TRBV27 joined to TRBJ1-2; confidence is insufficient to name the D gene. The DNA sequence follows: TGTGCCTCCAAGGGTCGGGGTCCTGGAAACTATGGCTACACCTTC. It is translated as CASKGRGPGNYGYTF.